This is a list of T cell receptor beta chains from one sample in a study of vaccination and CD4 T cells after COVID-19. These TCRs' antigens remain unknown. Using its own MiXCR run on the PCR reads, TCRdb lists one record per CDR3 protein. The data show about 14,000 distinct CDR3 sequences, approximately 57% seen once. The sample comprised CD4+ T cells from blood, cultured in vitro. All receptors derive from a human donor who had recovered from COVID-19. Both conserved end residues are part of each CDR3. D genes are given only for firm matches. Clone size is not always given. Where it is, it says once, few, many or a class for expanded clones.

12,NA,TRBJ1-2,TRBV2,NA,TGTGCCAGCAGTGAGGGGAGCTATGGCTACACCTTC,CASSEGSYGYTF
14,NA,TRBJ2-1,TRBV5-1,TRBD2,TGCGCCAGCAGCTTGGCCTCGGCGGGAGGGTTGCAGTTCTTC,CASSLASAGGLQFF
13,NA,TRBJ1-1,TRBV5-1,NA,TGCGCCAGCAGCTCAACAGGGAACACTGTAGCTTTCTTT,CASSSTGNTVAFF
14,few,TRBJ2-7,TRBV5-4,TRBD2,TGTGCCAGCAGCGATAGCGGGAGGGACAACGAGCAGTACTTC,CASSDSGRDNEQYF
12,NA,TRBJ1-2,TRBV6-1,NA,TGTGCCAGCCAGAGAGGGACCTATGGCTACACCTTC,CASQRGTYGYTF
15,NA,TRBJ1-1,TRBV28,NA,TGTGCCAGCAGTTTTATGGGCAGGGAAAGCACTGAAGCTTTCTTT,CASSFMGRESTEAFF
16,NA,TRBJ1-6,TRBV20-1,NA,TGCAGTGCTAGAGAGCGCCGGGACAAGTTTAATTCACCCCTCCACTTT,CSARERRDKFNSPLHF
14,NA,TRBJ1-2,TRBV28,NA,TGTGCCAGCAGTTCCCCGACACGTAACTATGGCTACACCTTC,CASSSPTRNYGYTF
16,NA,TRBJ2-3,TRBV6-1,NA,TGTGCCAGCAGCGATCACAGTCGCGGCCCAACAGATACGCAGTATTTT,CASSDHSRGPTDTQYF
17,few,TRBJ2-7,TRBV21-1,NA,TGTGCCAGCAGCAAAGCTCCTCTACTAGCGGGAGTTGTAGAGCAGTACTTC,CASSKAPLLAGVVEQYF
15,NA,TRBJ2-7,TRBV19,TRBD1,TGTGCCAGTAGTAGAACCGGGACAGGGAGAACCGAGCAGTACTTC,CASSRTGTGRTEQYF
14,once,TRBJ2-2,TRBV10-3,NA,TGTGCCATCAGTGAGGACGAGGACACCGGGGAGCTGTTTTTT,CAISEDEDTGELFF
15,NA,TRBJ2-2,TRBV19,TRBD1,TGTGCCAGTAGTTTCCCCCGGACAGGGGTCCGGGAGCTGTTTTTT,CASSFPRTGVRELFF
12,NA,TRBJ2-1,TRBV20-1,NA,TGCAGTATAATCAGGGTACAGGATGAGCAGTTCTTC,CSIIRVQDEQFF
12,NA,TRBJ1-6,TRBV7-9,NA,TGTGCCAGCAGCTTCGTGAATTCACCCCTCCACTTT,CASSFVNSPLHF
12,few,TRBJ2-7,TRBV10-3,NA,TGTGCCATCAGTGACAGCGTCTACGAGCAGTACTTC,CAISDSVYEQYF
15,NA,TRBJ1-3,TRBV7-9,NA,TGTGCCAGCAGTACGCCCGGGTCCTCTGGAAACACCATATATTTT,CASSTPGSSGNTIYF
15,NA,TRBJ1-5,TRBV5-1,NA,TGCGCCAGCAGCTTGGGACTCAATAGCAATCAGCCCCAGCATTTT,CASSLGLNSNQPQHF
18,few,TRBJ2-2,TRBV27,TRBD2,TGTGCCAGCAGTTTAGGGGGGGCTAGCGGGAGGAGAACCGGGGAGCTGTTTTTT,CASSLGGASGRRTGELFF
15,NA,TRBJ1-1,TRBV7-2,NA,TGTGCCAGCAGCTGGACCGCAGGGGCGAACACTGAAGCTTTCTTT,CASSWTAGANTEAFF
13,NA,TRBJ1-1,TRBV12-3/TRBV12-4,NA,TGTGCCAGCAGTTTTGGAAGGAACACTGAAGCTTTCTTT,CASSFGRNTEAFF
14,few,TRBJ1-6,TRBV11-2,NA,TGTGCCAGCAGCTTCAGGGGCGAATTCAGGCCCCTCCACTTT,CASSFRGEFRPLHF
15,NA,TRBJ2-7,TRBV12-3/TRBV12-4,TRBD2,TGTGCCAGCAGTGACGGGACTAGCGGGAGTTACGAGCAGTACTTC,CASSDGTSGSYEQYF
13,NA,TRBJ1-6,TRBV2,NA,TGTGCCAGCAGTCCGTTGACGGGTTCACCCCTCCACTTT,CASSPLTGSPLHF
13,few,TRBJ1-2,TRBV28,NA,TGTGCCAGCAGTTTAGGGACGAGCGTGGGCTACACCTTC,CASSLGTSVGYTF
14,NA,TRBJ2-7,TRBV29-1,NA,TGCAGCGTTGGGGTTATGGGGGTCTCGCTCGAGCAGTACTTC,CSVGVMGVSLEQYF
14,few,TRBJ2-5,TRBV10-3,TRBD1,TGTGCCATCAGGACAGGACAGGGTGAAGAGACCCAGTACTTC,CAIRTGQGEETQYF
14,few,TRBJ1-2,TRBV7-9,NA,TGTGCCAGCAGCTCCAGGGATAGGTTCGATGGCTACACCTTC,CASSSRDRFDGYTF
11,NA,TRBJ2-2,TRBV19,NA,TGTGCCAGCAAAACCGCCGGGGAGCTGTTTTTT,CASKTAGELFF
15,NA,TRBJ2-3,TRBV19,TRBD1,TGTGCCAGTAAGAGACAGGGGGCTCGCACAGATACGCAGTATTTT,CASKRQGARTDTQYF
17,NA,TRBJ2-5,TRBV20-1,TRBD2,TGCAGTGCGAAGGGACTAGCGGGAGGCCCGCTATCGGAGACCCAGTACTTC,CSAKGLAGGPLSETQYF
14,NA,TRBJ1-1,TRBV7-2,TRBD1,TGTGCCAGCAGTTGGACAGGGGCGGACACTGAAGCTTTCTTT,CASSWTGADTEAFF
14,NA,TRBJ2-3,TRBV7-2,TRBD2,TGTGCCAGCAGTTTAGCGGGAGTGGCAGATACGCAGTATTTT,CASSLAGVADTQYF
14,NA,TRBJ1-2,TRBV20-1,NA,TGCAGTGCCCCAAAGGCCCTCGGGGGACATGGCTACACCTTC,CSAPKALGGHGYTF
15,NA,TRBJ2-3,TRBV24-1,NA,TGTGCCACCAGTGATTTGTTGGACTACCCAGATACGCAGTATTTT,CATSDLLDYPDTQYF
15,large,TRBJ1-2,TRBV9,TRBD1,TGTGCCAGCAGCGTAGCTCTGGGACAGTCCTATGGCTACACCTTC,CASSVALGQSYGYTF
14,NA,TRBJ2-5,TRBV25-1,NA,TGTGCCAGCAGTGAATATGGCGGGATATGGACCCAGTACTTC,CASSEYGGIWTQYF
15,NA,TRBJ2-7,TRBV5-1,NA,TGCGCCAGCAGCCAGCGACCTACAAGGAACTACGAGCAGTACTTC,CASSQRPTRNYEQYF
15,NA,TRBJ2-1,TRBV7-9,NA,TGTGCCAGCAGCCTTCGCAATCGGGGAAACAATGAGCAGTTCTTC,CASSLRNRGNNEQFF
14,few,TRBJ2-1,TRBV15,NA,TGTGCCACCAGCAGATCTAAGGGTGCAAATGAGCAGTTCTTC,CATSRSKGANEQFF
14,few,TRBJ2-7,TRBV7-9,NA,TGTGCCAGCAGCTTAGCCCCTACTAGTCTCGAGCAGTACTTC,CASSLAPTSLEQYF
15,NA,TRBJ2-7,TRBV6-1,NA,TGTGCCAGCAGCTATATTAGCGGTTCCTCCTACGAGCAGTACTTC,CASSYISGSSYEQYF
15,NA,TRBJ1-6,TRBV7-2,NA,TGTGCCAGCAGCTTAGGCACAGGGAGAAATTCACCCCTCCACTTT,CASSLGTGRNSPLHF